Shown below are 15 T cell receptor beta chains from a single sample sequenced in a study of long-term antiretroviral therapy in people with HIV. Assay version v3.0 of immunoSEQ was used, and it was run at survey level. Profiling relied on immunoSEQ multiplex PCR, and the TCRdb table lists in-frame clones only, not all of them. The repertoire has about 28,000 clones, about 89% of them found once; the top ten carry around 4.2%. This specimen consisted of unsorted PBMCs, obtained 3.1 years after starting antiretroviral therapy. These receptors originate from a man aged 18 to 35 with HIV.

The chain uses TRBV15 and TRBJ2-3; D perhaps matches TRBD2 (5 bases). V shed 0 bases and J shed 10 bases, with 8 bases lying between them. The CDR3 has 12 amino acids. In germline, CDR1 is LNHNV, CDR2 YYDKDF (reference sequence). CDR3 sequence: CATSRERDAQYF. In DNA, the CDR3 is TGTGCCACCAGCAGAGAGAGGGATGCGCAGTATTTT.

The chain links TRBV7-2 to TRBJ1-2; no clear D. CDR1 and CDR2 from the germline V gene are SGHTA and FQGNSA. The length of the CDR3 is 13 residues. Trimming removed 5 bases at V and 1 base at J, with 8 bases between. The CDR3 is CASSPSGNYGYTF. DNA of the CDR3: TGTGCCAGCAGCCCAAGCGGTAACTATGGCTACACCTTC.

V is TRBV7-8 and J is TRBJ1-2; D remains unclear. This CDR3 contains 15 residues. With 3 bases removed from V and 3 bases from J, the gap between germline ends came to 14 bases. In germline, CDR1 is SGHVS, CDR2 FQNEAQ. CDR3 DNA: TGTGCCAGCAGCTTGGCGAGGGTCTCTGACTATGGCTACACCTTC. This codes for CASSLARVSDYGYTF.

The chain carries TRBV6-5 and TRBJ2-5; a possible D gene is TRBD2 (6 bases). V shed 8 bases and J shed 4 bases, with 14 bases lying between them. Per the germline V gene, CDR1 is MNHEY and CDR2 is SVGAGI. The CDR3 is 13 amino acids. CDR3 nucleotides: TGTGCCAGCCAGACCCCGGAGGGAGAGACCCAGTACTTC. Encoded protein: CASQTPEGETQYF.

The V and J genes are TRBV2 and TRBJ2-1, with D perhaps matching TRBD1 or TRBD2 (6 bases each). This CDR3 is built from 13 residues. V was shortened by 1 base and J by 8 bases, with 9 bases between the two germline ends. The germline gives CDR1 SNHLY, CDR2 FYNNEI. In DNA form, the CDR3 reads TGTGCCAGCAGTGAAGGGGGGGCAGATGAGCAGTTCTTC. It codes for CASSEGGADEQFF. The full variable domain, in which reference TRBV2 and TRBJ2-1 provide the parts outside the CDR3, is EPEVTQTPSHQVTQMGQEVILRCVPISNHLYFYWYRQILGQKVEFLVSFYNNEISEKSEIFDDQFSVERPDGSNFTLKIRSTKLEDSAMYFCASSEGGADEQFFGPGTRLTVL.

V usage is TRBV7-9 and J usage is TRBJ2-1; TRBD2 matches at 7 bases. Trimming at V came to 4 bases and at J to 8 bases, leaving 11 bases not matched to a gene. Germline V gene sequence: CDR1 SEHNR, CDR2 FQNEAQ (reference sequence). CDR3 size: 15 residues. CDR3 bases: TGTGCCAGCAGCTCCCTGGGAGGGAGAAAGGATGAGCAGTTCTTC. This sequence encodes CASSSLGGRKDEQFF. Complete variable domain (other parts from reference TRBV7-9 and TRBJ2-1): DTGVSQNPRHKITKRGQNVTFRCDPISEHNRLYWYRQTLGQGPEFLTYFQNEAQLEKSRLLSDRFSAERPKGSFSTLEIQRTEQGDSAMYLCASSSLGGRKDEQFFGPGTRLTVL.

This chain joins TRBV7-9 and TRBJ2-1; 8 nucleotides line up with TRBD2. Germline V CDR1 and CDR2: SEHNR, FQNEAQ (reference sequence). Trimming removed 4 bases from V and 9 bases from J; junction bases left unmatched: 11. CDR3 size: 15 residues. DNA for the CDR3: TGTGCCAGCAGCTATAGAGCGGGGGCTGGCGGTGAGCAGTTCTTC. Protein product: CASSYRAGAGGEQFF.

In nucleotides, the CDR3 is TGTGCCAGCAGCCGATCCGGACGTAGCAATCAGCCCCAGCATTTT. It translates to CASSRSGRSNQPQHF. The V and J genes are TRBV27 and TRBJ1-5; D call uncertain. Germline V gene lookup returns CDR1 MNHEY and CDR2 SMNVEV (reference sequence). This CDR3 is 15 amino acids long. Trimming took 6 bases from V and 0 from J, leaving 12 bases between them.

The chain links TRBV4-1 to TRBJ2-5; the D gene is possibly TRBD2 (6 bases). CDR1 and CDR2 (germline): MGHRA, YSYEKL. Trimming shortened V by 4 bases and J by 3 bases, and 9 bases separated the two germline ends. This CDR3 has 13 residues. The DNA of the CDR3 is TGCGCCAGCAGCCCTTTAGCGGAAGAGACCCAGTACTTC. Translated, it gives CASSPLAEETQYF.

The rearrangement links TRBV6-5 to TRBJ1-4, with a tentative D call TRBD1 (6 bases). Trimming left V 6 bases short and J 8 bases short, with 13 bases between. This CDR3 is 13 amino acids long. The germline V gene has CDR1 MNHEY and CDR2 SVGAGI. CDR3 in DNA: TGTGCCAGCAGAGTAGGACAGAACGAAAAACTGTTTTTT. This codes for CASRVGQNEKLFF.

The chain couples TRBV6-6 to TRBJ1-1; tentative D call: TRBD1 (5 bases). V lost 6 bases to trimming and J lost 0 bases, with 8 bases between them. The CDR3 totals 13 residues. Germline V gene sequence: CDR1 MNHNY, CDR2 SVGAGI (reference sequence). The CDR3 region is CASSETVNTEAFF. DNA of the CDR3: TGTGCCAGCAGCGAGACAGTGAACACTGAAGCTTTCTTT.

This chain links TRBV4-1 with TRBJ2-1, with 11 bases lining up with TRBD2. CDR1 is MGHRA and CDR2 is YSYEKL in the germline V gene. Unmatched junction bases numbered 3, after V lost 1 base and J lost 1 base. This CDR3 has 17 amino acids. The CDR3 sequence is CASSQVGLADSYNEQFF. DNA for the CDR3: TGCGCCAGCAGCCAAGTGGGACTAGCGGATTCCTACAATGAGCAGTTCTTC.

This chain connects TRBV14 to TRBJ1-5, with TRBD1 as a possible D gene (5 bases). Per germline, CDR1 SGHDN and CDR2 FVKESK. Trimming removed 4 bases at V and 7 bases at J, with 14 bases between. The CDR3 covers 14 residues. For the CDR3, the DNA is TGTGCCAGCAGCCCTGAGGGGATGAGCCAGCCCCAGCATTTT. It encodes CASSPEGMSQPQHF. The full variable domain, with the rest looked up from reference TRBV14 and TRBJ1-5, is EAGVTQFPSHSVIEKGQTVTLRCDPISGHDNLYWYRRVMGKEIKFLLHFVKESKQDESGMPNNRFLAERTGGTYSTLKVQPAELEDSGVYFCASSPEGMSQPQHFGDGTRLSIL.

The rearrangement joins TRBV19 to TRBJ2-7; 9 bases match TRBD2. CDR1 LNHDA and CDR2 SQIVND come from the germline V gene (reference sequence). The CDR3 runs 13 residues. V gave up 6 bases and J gave up 3 bases; unmatched junction bases: 3. The CDR3 loop reads CASRQRGVYEQYF. CDR3 DNA: TGTGCCAGTAGACAGCGGGGGGTCTACGAGCAGTACTTC.

The chain combines TRBV7-8 with TRBJ2-7, with 7 nucleotides matching TRBD1. Germline V gene sequence: CDR1 SGHVS, CDR2 FQNEAQ. J was trimmed by 1 base and V by 6 bases; bases with no gene match: 3. The CDR3 sequence is 13 residues long. Written as DNA, the CDR3 is TGTGCCAGCAGTAGGGACAGTTCCTACGAGCAGTACTTC. Translated: CASSRDSSYEQYF. Looking up the rest from reference TRBV7-8 and TRBJ2-7 gives the full variable domain: GAGVSQSPRYKVAKRGQDVALRCDPISGHVSLFWYQQALGQGPEFLTYFQNEAQLDKSGLPSDRFFAERPEGSVSTLKIQRTQQEDSAVYLCASSRDSSYEQYFGPGTRLTVT.